This T cell receptor (beta chain) was documented in a study of beta chain features in type 1 diabetes. Every bit of the isolated RNA underwent reverse transcription, so sequencing read expressed TCRB transcripts. Using immunoSEQ multiplex PCR, the repertoire was profiled, and TCRdb retains in-frame clones only, with some absent. The data contain around 290,000 clones, around 7.3% of them singletons. Germline CDR1 is LGHNA and CDR2 is YSLEER. The CDR3 extends over 18 amino acids. V was shortened by 0 bases and J by 4 bases, with 21 bases between the two germline ends. The V gene is TRBV4-3, the J gene TRBJ2-5, with a weak D call TRBD2 (5 bases). Specimen: central memory CD4+ T cells from blood. This clonotype was sampled from a woman aged 18-29 years in good health. In DNA form, the CDR3 reads TGCGCCAGCAGCCAAGATCATACGGGGTCGTTCTATGGAGAGACCCAGTACTTC. This translates into CASSQDHTGSFYGETQYF.